These T cell receptor beta chains were read from a single sample in a study of cytomegalovirus exposure and HLA in healthy donors. The protocol was immunoSEQ multiplex PCR, while the TCRdb copy is restricted to in-frame clones and leaves out a portion. The table lists under 130,000 clones, under 85% of them singletons. Sequencing input: PBMCs. The receptors were gathered from a woman in her 40s in good health and CMV-seropositive. CDR3s include the opening cysteine and the closing phenylalanine or tryptophan. D genes are given only for firm matches. Only part of the rows carry a size: once, few, many, or a class if the clone is expanded.

V: TRBV7-7; J: TRBJ2-7; size: once; D: TRBD2; DNA: TGTGCCAGCAGCTTAGCTCTCTGGGGGGGAGAGCAGTACTTC; CDR3: CASSLALWGGEQYF
V: TRBV7-7; J: TRBJ1-1; size: -; D: -; DNA: TGTGCTAGCAGCTTGGGCAGGAACACTGAAGCTTTCTTT; CDR3: CASSLGRNTEAFF
V: TRBV19; J: TRBJ1-1; size: -; D: -; DNA: TGTGCCAGTGCGGAGGATGGGGACACTGAAGCTTTCTTT; CDR3: CASAEDGDTEAFF
V: TRBV6-4; J: TRBJ1-1; size: -; D: -; DNA: TGTGCCAGCAGTGAGGAGGAAGGCACTGAAGCTTTCTTT; CDR3: CASSEEEGTEAFF
V: TRBV7-9; J: TRBJ1-2; size: -; D: -; DNA: TGTGCCAGCAGCTCGGGACGGGAGTATGGCTACACCTTC; CDR3: CASSSGREYGYTF
V: TRBV11-2; J: TRBJ2-3; size: -; D: -; DNA: TGTGCCAGCAGCTTAGTGCGGGGGCGGGATACGCAGTATTTT; CDR3: CASSLVRGRDTQYF
V: TRBV28; J: TRBJ1-5; size: -; D: -; DNA: TGTGCCAGCGTATTTGCGGGCAATCAGCCCCAGCATTTT; CDR3: CASVFAGNQPQHF
V: TRBV14; J: TRBJ2-2; size: -; D: -; DNA: TGTGCCAGCAGCCAACAGGGGTTCGGGGAGCTGTTTTTT; CDR3: CASSQQGFGELFF
V: TRBV5-8; J: TRBJ2-7; size: -; D: TRBD2; DNA: TGTGCCAGCACTCGGGGGGTGAACGTGGGCTACGAGCAGTACTTC; CDR3: CASTRGVNVGYEQYF
V: TRBV5-1; J: TRBJ2-2; size: few; D: -; DNA: TGCGCCAGCAGCTTGGGGGCTTCCGGCGCCGGGGAGCTGTTTTTT; CDR3: CASSLGASGAGELFF
V: TRBV5-4; J: TRBJ2-7; size: -; D: TRBD2; DNA: TGTGCCAGCAGCTCCTTAGCGGGAGGGCCGCGCGAGCAGTATTTC; CDR3: CASSSLAGGPREQYF
V: TRBV5-1; J: TRBJ1-4; size: few; D: TRBD1; DNA: TGCGCCAGCAGCTTGGAAATTCGAGGGACAGGAGCAACTAATGAAAAACTGTTTTTT; CDR3: CASSLEIRGTGATNEKLFF
V: TRBV10-3; J: TRBJ2-3; size: -; D: -; DNA: TGTGCCATCAGTGAGCCCCTACAGGGCTTCACAGATACGCAGTATTTT; CDR3: CAISEPLQGFTDTQYF
V: TRBV4-2; J: TRBJ2-5; size: -; D: -; DNA: TGTGCCAGCAGCCAAGATGAGGGGGGGTCGGAGACCCAGTACTTC; CDR3: CASSQDEGGSETQYF
V: TRBV29-1; J: TRBJ1-4; size: -; D: -; DNA: TGCAGCGGGTCTGACAGGAGAAATGAAAAACTGTTTTTT; CDR3: CSGSDRRNEKLFF
V: TRBV25-1; J: TRBJ2-7; size: few; D: TRBD1; DNA: TGTGCCAGCAGTGAATGGGTACAGGGGAGCTCCTACGAGCAGTACTTC; CDR3: CASSEWVQGSSYEQYF
V: TRBV2; J: TRBJ1-2; size: -; D: -; DNA: TGTGCCAGCAGTGACAGGCGAGCAATCTATGGCTACACCTTC; CDR3: CASSDRRAIYGYTF
V: TRBV19; J: TRBJ1-5; size: few; D: TRBD1; DNA: TGTGCCAGTAGTAGGCCCCCCAGTCTTCGGGCGACAGGGGTTAATCAGCCCCAGCATTTT; CDR3: CASSRPPSLRATGVNQPQHF
V: TRBV28; J: TRBJ1-2; size: -; D: TRBD1; DNA: TGTGCCAGCAGTTTCGGGGACAGAACTAACTATGGCTACACCTTC; CDR3: CASSFGDRTNYGYTF
V: TRBV27; J: TRBJ1-2; size: once; D: TRBD1; DNA: TGTGCCAGCAGTTTGGACCGGGACAGTGACCTGGGCTACACCTTC; CDR3: CASSLDRDSDLGYTF
V: TRBV29-1; J: TRBJ2-6; size: few; D: -; DNA: TGCAGCGTTGAAGATCTGTCCCGGAGCTCTGGGGCCAACGTCCTGACTTTC; CDR3: CSVEDLSRSSGANVLTF